The clone carrying this TCR beta chain was picked up a small number of times. The target antigen is unknown. Germline assignment: CDR1 MNHEY and CDR2 SVGAGI. The CDR3 runs to 13 residues. V dropped 6 bases and J dropped 4; count of bases not matched to a gene: 1. The source of the sample is a study of T cell responses to AZD1222 COVID-19 vaccine. Broader study findings: Among spike-specific TCRs, nearly half reportedly target unmutated variant regions. There were mostly white British donors and more females than males, and clonal diversity was possibly underestimated.

The method was immunoSEQ multiplex PCR; TCRdb's version includes in-frame clones alone and lacks a portion of them. The sample consists of fewer than 150,000 clones, more than 85% of them appearing once. This clonotype was sampled from an adult who received the AZD1222 COVID-19 vaccine. The chain has TRBV6-5 and TRBJ1-3; 9 positions match TRBD1. Sample: peripheral blood, taken 28 days after the second AZD1222 dose. The CDR3 region is CASRTGGGNTIYF. The CDR3 DNA reads as TGTGCCAGCAGGACAGGGGGAGGAAACACCATATATTTT.